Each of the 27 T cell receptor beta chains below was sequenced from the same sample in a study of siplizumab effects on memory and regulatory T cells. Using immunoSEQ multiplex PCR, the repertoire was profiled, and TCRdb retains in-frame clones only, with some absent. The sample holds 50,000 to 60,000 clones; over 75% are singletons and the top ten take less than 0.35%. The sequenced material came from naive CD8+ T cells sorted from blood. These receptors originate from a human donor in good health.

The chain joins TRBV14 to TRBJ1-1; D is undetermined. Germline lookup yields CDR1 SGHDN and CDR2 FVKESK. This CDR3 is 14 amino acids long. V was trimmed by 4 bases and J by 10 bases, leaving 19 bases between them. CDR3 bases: TGTGCCAGCAGCCCGGGGATTCCCCCGATGGTAGCTTTCTTT. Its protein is CASSPGIPPMVAFF.

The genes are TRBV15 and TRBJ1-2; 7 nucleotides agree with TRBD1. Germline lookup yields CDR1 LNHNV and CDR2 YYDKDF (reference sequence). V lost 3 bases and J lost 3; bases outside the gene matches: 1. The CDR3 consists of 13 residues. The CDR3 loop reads CATSSRGYYGYTF. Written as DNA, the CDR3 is TGTGCCACCAGCAGCAGGGGGTACTATGGCTACACCTTC.

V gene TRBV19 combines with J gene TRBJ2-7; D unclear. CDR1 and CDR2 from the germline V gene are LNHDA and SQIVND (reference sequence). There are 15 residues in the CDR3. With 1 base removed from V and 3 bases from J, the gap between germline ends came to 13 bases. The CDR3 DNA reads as TGTGCCAGTAGTATAGGATCAGACAACTACTACGAGCAGTACTTC. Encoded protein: CASSIGSDNYYEQYF.

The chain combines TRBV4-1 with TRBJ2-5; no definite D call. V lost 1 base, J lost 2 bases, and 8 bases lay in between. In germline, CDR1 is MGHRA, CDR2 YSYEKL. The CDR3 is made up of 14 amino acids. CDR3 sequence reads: CASSQGGRQETQYF. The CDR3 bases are TGCGCCAGCAGCCAAGGAGGAAGGCAAGAGACCCAGTACTTC.

The CDR3 bases are TGTGCCAGCAGCTTAGAGTTGGGAACTGGAAACACCATATATTTT. Translated, it gives CASSLELGTGNTIYF. The J gene is TRBJ1-3, the V gene TRBV7-6; no definite D call. Germline V gives CDR1 SGHVS, CDR2 FNYEAQ. V shed 1 base and J shed 2 bases, with 9 bases lying between them. This CDR3 contains 15 residues.

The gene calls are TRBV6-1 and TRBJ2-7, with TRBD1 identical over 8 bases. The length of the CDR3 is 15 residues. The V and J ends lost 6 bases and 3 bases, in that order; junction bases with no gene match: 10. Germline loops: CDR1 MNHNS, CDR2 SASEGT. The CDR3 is CASSDDRGGFYEQYF. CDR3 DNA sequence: TGTGCCAGCAGCGACGACAGGGGAGGCTTCTACGAGCAGTACTTC.

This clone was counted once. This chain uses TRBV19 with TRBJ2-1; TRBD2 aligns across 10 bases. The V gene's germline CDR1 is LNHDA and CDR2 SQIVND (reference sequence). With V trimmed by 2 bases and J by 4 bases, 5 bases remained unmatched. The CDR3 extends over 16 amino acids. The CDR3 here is CASSISSGGVYNEQFF. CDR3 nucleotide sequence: TGTGCCAGTAGTATATCCAGCGGGGGGGTATACAATGAGCAGTTCTTC.

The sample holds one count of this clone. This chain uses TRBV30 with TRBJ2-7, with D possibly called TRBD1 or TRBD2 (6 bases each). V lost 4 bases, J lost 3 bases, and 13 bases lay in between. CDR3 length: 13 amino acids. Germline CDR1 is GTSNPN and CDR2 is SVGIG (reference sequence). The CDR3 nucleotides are TGTGCCTGGAACCTCGGAGGGGGCTACGAGCAGTACTTC. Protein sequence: CAWNLGGGYEQYF. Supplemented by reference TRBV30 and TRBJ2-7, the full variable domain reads SQTIHQWPATLVQPVGSPLSLECTVEGTSNPNLYWYRQAAGRGLQLLFYSVGIGQISSEVPQNLSASRPQDRQFILSSKKLLLSDSGFYLCAWNLGGGYEQYFGPGTRLTVT.

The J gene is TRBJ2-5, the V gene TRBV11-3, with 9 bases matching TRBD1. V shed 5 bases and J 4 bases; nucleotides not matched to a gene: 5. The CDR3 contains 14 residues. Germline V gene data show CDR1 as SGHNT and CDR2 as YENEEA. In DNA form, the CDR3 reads TGTGCCAGCAGCCGACAGGGGGGATCAGAGACCCAGTACTTC. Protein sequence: CASSRQGGSETQYF.

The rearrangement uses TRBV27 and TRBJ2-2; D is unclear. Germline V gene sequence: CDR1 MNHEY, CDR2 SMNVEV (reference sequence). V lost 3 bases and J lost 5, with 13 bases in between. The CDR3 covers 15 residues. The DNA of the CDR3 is TGTGCCAGCAGTTTGGATTGGCCGCTTACCGGGGAGCTGTTTTTT. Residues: CASSLDWPLTGELFF.

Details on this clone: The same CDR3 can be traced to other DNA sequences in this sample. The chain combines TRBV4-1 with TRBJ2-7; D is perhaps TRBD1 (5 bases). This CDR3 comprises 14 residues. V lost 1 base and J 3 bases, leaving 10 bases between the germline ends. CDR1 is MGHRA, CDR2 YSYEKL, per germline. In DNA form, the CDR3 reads TGCGCCAGCAGCCAAGGGCAGGGAAACTACGAGCAGTACTTC. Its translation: CASSQGQGNYEQYF.

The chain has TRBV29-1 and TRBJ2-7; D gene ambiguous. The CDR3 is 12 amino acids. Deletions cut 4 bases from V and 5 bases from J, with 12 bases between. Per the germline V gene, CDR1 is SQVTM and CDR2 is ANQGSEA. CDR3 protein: CSVVQDPNEQYF. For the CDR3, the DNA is TGCAGCGTTGTCCAGGACCCCAACGAGCAGTACTTC.

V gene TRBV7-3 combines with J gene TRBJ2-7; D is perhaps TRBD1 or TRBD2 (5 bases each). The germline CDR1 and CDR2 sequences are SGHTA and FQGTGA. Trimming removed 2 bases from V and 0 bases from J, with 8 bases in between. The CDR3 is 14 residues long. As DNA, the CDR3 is TGTGCCAGCAGCTTATCAGGGAGCTCCTACGAGCAGTACTTC. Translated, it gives CASSLSGSSYEQYF.

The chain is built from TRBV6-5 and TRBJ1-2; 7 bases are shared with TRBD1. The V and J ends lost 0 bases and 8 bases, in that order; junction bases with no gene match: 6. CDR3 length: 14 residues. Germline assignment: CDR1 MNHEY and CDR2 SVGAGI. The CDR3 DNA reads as TGTGCCAGCAGTTACTCCCTGACAGGGTACGGCTACACCTTC. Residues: CASSYSLTGYGYTF.

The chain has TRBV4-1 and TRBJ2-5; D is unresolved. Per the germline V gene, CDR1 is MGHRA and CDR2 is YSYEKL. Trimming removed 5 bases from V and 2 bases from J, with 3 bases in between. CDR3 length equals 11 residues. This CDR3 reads CASSGQETQYF. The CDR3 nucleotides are TGCGCCAGCAGCGGTCAAGAGACCCAGTACTTC.

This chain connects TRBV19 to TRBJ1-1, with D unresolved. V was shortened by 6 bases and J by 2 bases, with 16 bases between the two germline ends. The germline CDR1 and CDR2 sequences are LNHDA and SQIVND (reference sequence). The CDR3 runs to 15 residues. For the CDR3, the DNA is TGTGCCAGTAGATGGAGTCCCCACACTAACACTGAAGCTTTCTTT. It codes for CASRWSPHTNTEAFF.

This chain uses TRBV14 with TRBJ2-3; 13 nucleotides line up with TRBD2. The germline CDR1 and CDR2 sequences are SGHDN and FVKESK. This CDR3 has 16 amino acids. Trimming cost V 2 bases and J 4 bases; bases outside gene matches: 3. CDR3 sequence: CASSQPGLAGADTQYF. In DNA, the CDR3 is TGTGCCAGCAGCCAACCCGGACTAGCGGGAGCAGATACGCAGTATTTT.

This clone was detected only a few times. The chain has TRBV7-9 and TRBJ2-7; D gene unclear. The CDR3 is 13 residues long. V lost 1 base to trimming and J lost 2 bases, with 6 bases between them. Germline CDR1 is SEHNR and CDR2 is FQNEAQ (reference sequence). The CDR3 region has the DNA TGTGCCAGCAGCTTAGGCCAGCCCTACGAGCAGTACTTC. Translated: CASSLGQPYEQYF.

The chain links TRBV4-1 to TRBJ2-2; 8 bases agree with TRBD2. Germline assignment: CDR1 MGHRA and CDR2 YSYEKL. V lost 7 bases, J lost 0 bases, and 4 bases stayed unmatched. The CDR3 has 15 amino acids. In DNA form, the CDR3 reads TGCGCCAGCAAAACCGGGGGGGCGAACACCGGGGAGCTGTTTTTT. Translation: CASKTGGANTGELFF.

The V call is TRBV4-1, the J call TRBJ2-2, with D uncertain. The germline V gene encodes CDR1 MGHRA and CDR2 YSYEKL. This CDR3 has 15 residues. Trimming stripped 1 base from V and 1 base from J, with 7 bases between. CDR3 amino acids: CASSQGQGNTGELFF. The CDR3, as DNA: TGCGCCAGCAGCCAAGGACAAGGGAACACCGGGGAGCTGTTTTTT.

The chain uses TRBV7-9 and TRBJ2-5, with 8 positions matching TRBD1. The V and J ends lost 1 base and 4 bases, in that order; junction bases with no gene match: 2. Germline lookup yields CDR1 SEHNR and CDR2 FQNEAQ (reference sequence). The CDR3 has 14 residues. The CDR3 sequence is CASSLVDRGETQYF. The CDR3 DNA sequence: TGTGCCAGCAGCTTAGTCGACAGGGGAGAGACCCAGTACTTC.

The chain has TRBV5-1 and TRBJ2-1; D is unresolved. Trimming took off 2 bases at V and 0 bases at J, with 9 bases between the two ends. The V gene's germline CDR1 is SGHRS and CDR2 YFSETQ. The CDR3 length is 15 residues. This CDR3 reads CASSFEVSSYNEQFF. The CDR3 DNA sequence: TGCGCCAGCAGCTTCGAGGTTAGCTCCTACAATGAGCAGTTCTTC.

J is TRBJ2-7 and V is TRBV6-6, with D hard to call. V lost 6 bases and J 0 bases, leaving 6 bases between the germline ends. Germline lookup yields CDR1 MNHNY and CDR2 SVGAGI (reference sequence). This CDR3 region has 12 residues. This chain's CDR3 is CASSPASYEQYF. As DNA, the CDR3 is TGTGCCAGCAGCCCAGCCTCCTACGAGCAGTACTTC.

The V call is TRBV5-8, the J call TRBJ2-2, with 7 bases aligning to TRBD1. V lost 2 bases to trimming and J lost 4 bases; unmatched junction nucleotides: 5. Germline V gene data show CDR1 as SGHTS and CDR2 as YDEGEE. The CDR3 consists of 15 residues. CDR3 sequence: CASSFRQGRTGELFF. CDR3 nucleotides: TGTGCCAGCAGCTTCCGACAGGGCCGCACCGGGGAGCTGTTTTTT.

This CDR3 reads CASSLLSSGDEQFF. As DNA, the CDR3 is TGTGCCAGCAGCTTGTTGTCTAGCGGCGATGAGCAGTTCTTC. J is TRBJ2-1 and V is TRBV5-4; 7 bases line up with TRBD2. The CDR3 consists of 14 residues. V trimming: 1 base; J trimming: 8 bases; junction bases outside the gene matches: 6. Germline V lookup: CDR1 SGHNT, CDR2 YYREEE (reference sequence).

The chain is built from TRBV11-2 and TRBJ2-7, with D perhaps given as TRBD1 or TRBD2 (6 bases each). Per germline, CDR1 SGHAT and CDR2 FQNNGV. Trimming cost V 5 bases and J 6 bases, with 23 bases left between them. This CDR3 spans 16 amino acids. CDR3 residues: CASSPLMPGAEGEQYF. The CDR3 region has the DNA TGTGCCAGCAGCCCCTTAATGCCGGGGGCCGAAGGCGAGCAGTACTTC.

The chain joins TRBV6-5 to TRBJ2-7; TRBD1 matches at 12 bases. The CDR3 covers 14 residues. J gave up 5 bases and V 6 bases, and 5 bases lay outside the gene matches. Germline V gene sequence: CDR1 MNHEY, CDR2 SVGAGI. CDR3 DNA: TGTGCCAGCAGCTCGGGACAGGGGGCCAACGAGCAGTACTTC. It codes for CASSSGQGANEQYF.